Shown below are 27 T cell receptor beta chains from a single sample sequenced in a study of cytomegalovirus exposure and HLA in healthy donors. The PCR employed 60 Vbeta primers together with 13 Jbeta primers. Profiled with immunoSEQ multiplex PCR; TCRdb holds only in-frame clones, not every one. The data show roughly 200,000 clones, roughly 82% seen once. Sequenced sample: PBMCs. The receptors here all came from a woman in her forties or fifties in good health and CMV-seronegative.

This chain joins TRBV4-3 and TRBJ1-2, with D uncertain. CDR1 and CDR2 (germline): LGHNA, YSLEER. The CDR3 consists of 14 residues. V lost 1 base, J lost 2 bases, and 8 bases lay in between. CDR3: CASSQVRGNYGYTF. In DNA, the CDR3 is TGCGCCAGCAGCCAAGTGAGAGGGAACTATGGCTACACCTTC.

V is TRBV11-3 and J is TRBJ2-3, with 7 bases that match TRBD1. The CDR3 spans 13 residues. The germline V gene has CDR1 SGHNT and CDR2 YENEEA. Trimming took 5 bases from V and 3 from J; bases not matched to a gene: 2. The CDR3 protein is CASSRGQTDTQYF. The CDR3 nucleotides are TGTGCCAGCAGCAGGGGGCAAACAGATACGCAGTATTTT.

This chain uses TRBV5-1 with TRBJ2-5; 12 nucleotides line up with TRBD2. The J segment lost 5 bases and the V segment lost 1 base, leaving 9 bases of the junction unmatched. This CDR3 comprises 17 residues. CDR1 and CDR2 (germline): SGHRS, YFSETQ. The CDR3 DNA follows: TGCGCCAGCAGCTTGCGGACTAGCGGGGCCTCCCCTGAGACCCAGTACTTC. This sequence encodes CASSLRTSGASPETQYF.

Only one count was recorded for this clone. This chain links TRBV27 with TRBJ2-3, with 8 positions matching TRBD1. The germline CDR1 and CDR2 sequences are MNHEY and SMNVEV (reference sequence). There are 16 residues in the CDR3. The junction had 6 bases not matched to a gene; V was cut back by 0 bases and J by 4 bases. The CDR3 loop reads CASSLSGRGRPDTQYF. Written as DNA, the CDR3 is TGTGCCAGCAGTTTATCGGGCAGGGGGCGCCCAGATACGCAGTATTTT.

The chain carries TRBV5-6 and TRBJ2-3; 7 positions match TRBD2. CDR1 and CDR2 (germline): SGHDT, YYEEEE. The CDR3 consists of 15 residues. V shed 6 bases, J shed 2 bases, and the junction held 9 bases outside the gene matches. In DNA form, the CDR3 reads TGTGCCAGCACCGGGGGAGCGGGATCCACAGATACGCAGTATTTT. Its protein is CASTGGAGSTDTQYF.

The V and J genes are TRBV5-1 and TRBJ2-6, with a weak D call TRBD2 (6 bases). Trimming took 1 base from V and 0 from J, leaving 17 bases between them. The germline gives CDR1 SGHRS, CDR2 YFSETQ. The CDR3 is made up of 19 amino acids. This CDR3 is CASSLLVAGTSSGANVLTF. In DNA, the CDR3 is TGCGCCAGCAGCTTGCTCGTCGCAGGGACTTCCTCTGGGGCCAACGTCCTGACTTTC.

The V gene is TRBV7-9, the J gene TRBJ2-7; TRBD1 matches at 8 bases. This CDR3 region has 15 residues. Looked up from germline, CDR1 is SEHNR and CDR2 is FQNEAQ (reference sequence). Trimming took 5 bases from V and 3 from J; bases not matched to a gene: 9. The CDR3 coding sequence is TGTGCCAGCAGCCAACCCCTAACAGGGGGCTACGAGCAGTACTTC. Translating gives CASSQPLTGGYEQYF. The whole variable domain, filled in from reference TRBV7-9 and TRBJ2-7, reads DTGVSQNPRHKITKRGQNVTFRCDPISEHNRLYWYRQTLGQGPEFLTYFQNEAQLEKSRLLSDRFSAERPKGSFSTLEIQRTEQGDSAMYLCASSQPLTGGYEQYFGPGTRLTVT.

This clone was found a few times. The chain recombines TRBV2 with TRBJ1-1; D uncertain. V shed 7 bases and J shed 6 bases, with 15 bases lying between them. CDR3 length equals 13 residues. Germline CDR1 reads SNHLY; CDR2 reads FYNNEI. The CDR3 nucleotides are TGTGCCAGCATCAGACCCCCGGGAGCTGAAGCTTTCTTT. This sequence encodes CASIRPPGAEAFF.

The chain has TRBV7-9 and TRBJ2-7, with 11 bases that match TRBD2. V was pared by 4 bases and J by 2 bases, with 1 base of the junction left unmatched. The V gene's germline CDR1 is SEHNR and CDR2 FQNEAQ (reference sequence). The CDR3 totals 14 residues. CDR3 nucleotides: TGTGCCAGCAGCTCGGGACTAGCGGCCTACGAGCAGTACTTC. The encoded protein is CASSSGLAAYEQYF.

This chain connects TRBV19 to TRBJ1-1; D might be TRBD1 (6 bases). The CDR3 is 14 amino acids. Germline V gene sequence: CDR1 LNHDA, CDR2 SQIVND (reference sequence). V lost 1 base and J 4 bases, leaving 10 bases between the germline ends. The CDR3 sequence: CASSIVGGLTEAFF. DNA for the CDR3: TGTGCCAGTAGTATAGTGGGGGGGCTCACTGAAGCTTTCTTT.

The V and J genes are TRBV2 and TRBJ1-2, with 7 bases lining up with TRBD1. Trimming took 8 bases from V and 1 from J; bases not matched to a gene: 7. The CDR3 is 14 residues long. Germline CDR1 reads SNHLY; CDR2 reads FYNNEI. CDR3 DNA: TGTGCCAGCGACTGGACAGGTCGTAACTATGGCTACACCTTC. Its protein is CASDWTGRNYGYTF. Drawing the rest from reference TRBV2 and TRBJ1-2, the complete variable domain is EPEVTQTPSHQVTQMGQEVILRCVPISNHLYFYWYRQILGQKVEFLVSFYNNEISEKSEIFDDQFSVERPDGSNFTLKIRSTKLEDSAMYFCASDWTGRNYGYTFGSGTRLTVV.

The chain links TRBV7-9 to TRBJ2-1, with D maybe TRBD2 (5 bases). This CDR3 is built from 15 residues. Trimming cost V 4 bases and J 2 bases, with 12 bases left between them. The germline V gene has CDR1 SEHNR and CDR2 FQNEAQ (reference sequence). In DNA, the CDR3 is TGTGCCAGCAGCTCCCAAGGGAGTCCCTACAATGAGCAGTTCTTC. Translating gives CASSSQGSPYNEQFF.

V usage is TRBV18 and J usage is TRBJ2-3; 11 positions agree with TRBD2. Germline V gene lookup returns CDR1 KGHSH and CDR2 LQKENI. CDR3 length: 15 residues. Trimming took 4 bases from V and 4 from J; bases not matched to a gene: 4. The CDR3 nucleotides read TGTGCCAGCTCACTAGCGGGAGGGCCACCAGATACGCAGTATTTT. Amino acid sequence: CASSLAGGPPDTQYF.

V gene TRBV27 combines with J gene TRBJ1-5; no definite D call. The CDR3 extends over 14 amino acids. In germline, CDR1 is MNHEY, CDR2 SMNVEV (reference sequence). Trimming took 3 bases from V and 2 from J, leaving 8 bases between them. CDR3 bases: TGTGCCAGCAGTTTCCCCTCTCGCAATCAGCCCCAGCATTTT. It codes for CASSFPSRNQPQHF.

In its sample, this clone was seen once. The V gene is TRBV2, the J gene TRBJ2-2; D might be TRBD2 (6 bases). Deletions cut 8 bases from V and 4 bases from J, with 17 bases between. The germline V gene has CDR1 SNHLY and CDR2 FYNNEI. CDR3 length equals 15 residues. In nucleotides, the CDR3 is TGTGCCAGCGATGTCGTGGAGGGCGGCACCGGGGAGCTGTTTTTT. It translates to CASDVVEGGTGELFF. Combining the CDR3 with reference TRBV2 and TRBJ2-2 gives the whole variable domain EPEVTQTPSHQVTQMGQEVILRCVPISNHLYFYWYRQILGQKVEFLVSFYNNEISEKSEIFDDQFSVERPDGSNFTLKIRSTKLEDSAMYFCASDVVEGGTGELFFGEGSRLTVL.

This chain joins TRBV6-5 and TRBJ2-3; 7 nucleotides match TRBD2. This CDR3 has 15 residues. With V trimmed by 6 bases and J by 4 bases, 10 bases remained unmatched. The germline V gene encodes CDR1 MNHEY and CDR2 SVGAGI. The CDR3 sequence is CASRPTSVLADTQYF. In DNA form, the CDR3 reads TGTGCCAGCAGGCCCACTAGCGTCTTAGCAGATACGCAGTATTTT.

The gene calls are TRBV6-4 and TRBJ1-2; D possibly corresponds to TRBD1 (5 bases). CDR1 and CDR2 from the germline V gene are MRHNA and SNTAGT. CDR3 size: 15 residues. V dropped 4 bases and J dropped 3 bases, with 15 bases sitting between them. CDR3 sequence reads: CASSVGSGGHYGYTF. In nucleotides, the CDR3 is TGTGCCAGCAGTGTGGGATCCGGGGGTCACTATGGCTACACCTTC.

This clone was counted a single time. The rearrangement links TRBV9 to TRBJ2-7; 10 nucleotides line up with TRBD1. CDR3 length: 13 residues. In germline, CDR1 is SGDLS, CDR2 YYNGEE. J was trimmed by 6 bases and V by 4 bases; bases with no gene match: 4. Written as DNA, the CDR3 is TGTGCCAGCAGCATTCGGACAGGGGGCGAGCAGTACTTC. It is translated as CASSIRTGGEQYF.

This clone was observed a few times. V gene TRBV19 combines with J gene TRBJ1-1; D uncertain. V lost 5 bases and J 1 base, leaving 8 bases between the germline ends. This CDR3 contains 13 residues. Looked up from germline, CDR1 is LNHDA and CDR2 is SQIVND (reference sequence). CDR3 region: CASSPPGNTEAFF. The CDR3 DNA reads as TGTGCCAGTAGTCCTCCGGGGAACACTGAAGCTTTCTTT.

The chain recombines TRBV18 with TRBJ1-3; no definite D call. The CDR3 is made up of 16 amino acids. Trimming pared 3 bases from V and 0 bases from J, leaving 12 bases between. Germline CDR1 and CDR2: KGHSH and LQKENI. For the CDR3, the DNA is TGTGCCAGCTCACCCAATGCACTATCCTCTGGAAACACCATATATTTT. It specifies CASSPNALSSGNTIYF.

The J gene is TRBJ2-2, the V gene TRBV10-2; D remains unclear. This CDR3 comprises 15 residues. Per germline, CDR1 WSHSY and CDR2 SAAADI. V was shortened by 4 bases and J by 4 bases, with 13 bases between the two germline ends. CDR3 sequence reads: CASSVSRVGTGELFF. In nucleotides, the CDR3 is TGCGCCAGCAGTGTATCGAGAGTTGGCACCGGGGAGCTGTTTTTT.

This chain joins TRBV5-6 and TRBJ2-7, with 10 positions matching TRBD1. CDR3 length: 14 residues. The ends lost 4 bases at V and 4 bases at J; junction bases unmatched: 5. CDR1 and CDR2 (germline): SGHDT, YYEEEE. CDR3: CASSQGQGRYEQYF. CDR3 DNA sequence: TGTGCCAGCAGCCAGGGACAGGGGAGGTACGAGCAGTACTTC.

There are a few counts of this clone. The chain employs TRBV28 and TRBJ2-3; weak D call: TRBD2 (6 bases). Germline V gene data show CDR1 as MDHEN and CDR2 as SYDVKM. There are 14 residues in the CDR3. The ends were cut back, 6 bases at V and 3 bases at J, with 13 bases in the middle. The CDR3 DNA sequence: TGTGCCAGCAGAACTGGGACTCGAACAGATACGCAGTATTTT. As protein: CASRTGTRTDTQYF.

Details on this clone: Additional DNA sequences in this sample encode the identical CDR3. V and J are TRBV5-1 and TRBJ1-2, with D possibly TRBD1 on 6 matching bases. Germline-derived CDR1 and CDR2 are SGHRS and YFSETQ. The CDR3 has 13 residues. V shed 0 bases and J shed 5 bases, with 8 bases lying between them. In DNA, the CDR3 is TGCGCCAGCAGCTTGGGCGGACAGTATGGCTACACCTTC. This encodes CASSLGGQYGYTF.

V usage is TRBV7-9 and J usage is TRBJ1-2, with a tentative D call TRBD1 (6 bases). CDR1 is SEHNR and CDR2 is FQNEAQ in the germline V gene (reference sequence). V lost 5 bases and J 3 bases, leaving 19 bases between the germline ends. The CDR3 length is 16 residues. CDR3 coding DNA: TGTGCCAGCAGCCGAAGCGCACGGACAGATGACTATGGCTACACCTTC. As protein: CASSRSARTDDYGYTF.

The gene calls are TRBV19 and TRBJ2-3; TRBD2 is a possible D gene (5 bases). The CDR3 extends over 12 amino acids. Germline V gives CDR1 LNHDA, CDR2 SQIVND (reference sequence). V was clipped by 3 bases and J by 6 bases, with 7 bases between them. CDR3 residues: CASSIVADTQYF. The CDR3 bases are TGTGCCAGTAGTATTGTAGCGGATACGCAGTATTTT.

The rearrangement links TRBV4-2 to TRBJ2-5; 10 nucleotides align to TRBD2. The CDR3 is 15 amino acids. Per germline, CDR1 LGHNA and CDR2 YNFKEQ. Losses at the gene ends were 5 bases for V and 4 bases for J; bases not matched to a gene: 7. CDR3 DNA: TGTGCCAGCAGCGAGCTAGCGGGAGTCGGAGAGACCCAGTACTTC. Translation gives CASSELAGVGETQYF.